This T cell receptor beta chain was observed in a study of blood T cell repertoires in COVID-19. Measured with immunoSEQ multiplex PCR; TCRdb has only the in-frame clones, and not every one. The sample has 40,000 to 60,000 clones, 80% to 90% seen once; the top ten hold around 8%. Germline V CDR1 and CDR2: SQVTM, ANQGSEA. This CDR3 contains 13 residues. The J segment lost 6 bases and the V segment lost 7 bases, leaving 8 bases of the junction unmatched. The sequencing sample was made of peripheral blood. The receptor's source is a human donor in a cohort sampled during active COVID-19. V gene TRBV29-1 combines with J gene TRBJ2-3; the match to TRBD2 covers 9 bases. This chain's CDR3 is CSGLAGVGDTQYF. CDR3 DNA: TGCAGCGGTTTAGCGGGAGTAGGCGATACGCAGTATTTT.